This TCR beta chain was identified in a study of cytomegalovirus exposure and HLA in healthy donors. Study in general: Sequencing of about 179 million T cells in an earlier analysis found around 110 million unique TCR beta sequences. The study, taken as a whole, reports: Certain sequence variants were highly shared and formed a cluster, and this cluster was likely a sequencing artifact.

Use of 60 Vbeta and 13 Jbeta primers characterized the PCR. Profiling relied on immunoSEQ multiplex PCR, and the TCRdb table lists in-frame clones only, not all of them. There are 100,000 to 150,000 clones in the sample; 75% to 85% occur only once, and over 3% lies in the top ten. This clone was found once. Its antigen is not known. V shed 7 bases and J shed 0 bases, with 9 bases lying between them. Germline V gene sequence: CDR1 MNHNS, CDR2 SASEGT. This CDR3 spans 13 amino acids. The sample comprised PBMCs. This chain links TRBV6-1 with TRBJ1-1, with unresolved D. This clonotype was sampled from a woman aged 35 to 49 in good health and CMV-seronegative. The CDR3 protein is CASIHSMNTEAFF. The CDR3 DNA sequence: TGTGCCAGCATCCACAGCATGAACACTGAAGCTTTCTTT.